This TCR beta chain was sequenced for a study of T cells in Graves' hyperthyroidism and ophthalmopathy. The CDR3 runs 13 residues. The germline CDR1 and CDR2 sequences are SSHAT and FNYEAQ (reference sequence). Amplification yielded TCR beta CDR3 regions, with RNA transcripts as the source. An initial round of RT-PCR targeting the TCR CDR3 relied on the HTBI primer set. TCRdb called the multiplex PCR reads again in MiXCR, with one record for every CDR3 protein. The table shows nearly 750,000 distinct CDR3 sequences, with over 35% occurring only once. Worth noting for this clonotype: At one end the junction does not follow the germline gene, possibly because of a read error.

V usage is TRBV7-7 and J usage is TRBJ1-1; D is ambiguous. The sequence derives from a middle-aged woman with Graves' hyperthyroidism. Sample: blood. CDR3 region: CASSRRVNTEAFF. CDR3 nucleotide sequence: TGTGCTAGCAGCCGTCGGGTGAACACTGAAGCTTTCTTT.